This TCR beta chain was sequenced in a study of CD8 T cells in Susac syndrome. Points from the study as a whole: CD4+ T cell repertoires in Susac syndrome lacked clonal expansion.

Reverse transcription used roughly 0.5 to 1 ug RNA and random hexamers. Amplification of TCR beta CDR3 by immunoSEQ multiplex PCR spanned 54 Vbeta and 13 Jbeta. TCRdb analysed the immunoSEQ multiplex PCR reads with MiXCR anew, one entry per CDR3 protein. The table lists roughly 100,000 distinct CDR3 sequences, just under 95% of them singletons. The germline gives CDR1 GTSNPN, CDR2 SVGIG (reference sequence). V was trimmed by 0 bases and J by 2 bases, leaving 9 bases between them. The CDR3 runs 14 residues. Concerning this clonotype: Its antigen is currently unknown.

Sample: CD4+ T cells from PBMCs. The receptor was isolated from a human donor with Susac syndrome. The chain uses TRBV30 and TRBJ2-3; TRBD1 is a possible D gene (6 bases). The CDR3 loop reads CAWSVGQPTDTQYF. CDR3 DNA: TGTGCCTGGAGTGTAGGACAGCCCACAGATACGCAGTATTTT.